The clone carrying this T cell receptor (beta chain) appeared once. Its cognate antigen is unknown. The CDR3 is 14 residues long. Germline lookup yields CDR1 SEHNR and CDR2 FQNEAQ (reference sequence). With 7 bases clipped from V and 7 bases from J, the junction kept 12 bases outside the gene matches. Sequencing was performed with immunoSEQ multiplex PCR; in TCRdb, only in-frame clones are kept and a portion is missing. The table shows about 130,000 clones, with 85% to 90% occurring only once. The data are from a study of cytomegalovirus exposure and HLA in healthy donors. On the study more broadly: It was reported in a later analysis that the 90 to 150 validation repertoires used the same platform as the roughly 670 first-cohort repertoires.

Findings and limits, study-wide: Many donors carried some public TCRs, although rarity characterized most TCR sequences.

The TCR sequence derives from a woman younger than 45 in good health and CMV-seropositive. The rearrangement uses TRBV7-9 and TRBJ1-2; 7 nucleotides align to TRBD1. The sequenced sample consisted of PBMCs. The CDR3 bases are TGTGCCAGCACCAAACAGGGGACAACGGCTGGCTACACCTTC. Residues: CASTKQGTTAGYTF. The variable domain in full, completed from reference TRBV7-9 and TRBJ1-2, reads DTGVSQNPRHKITKRGQNVTFRCDPISEHNRLYWYRQTLGQGPEFLTYFQNEAQLEKSRLLSDRFSAERPKGSFSTLEIQRTEQGDSAMYLCASTKQGTTAGYTFGSGTRLTVV.